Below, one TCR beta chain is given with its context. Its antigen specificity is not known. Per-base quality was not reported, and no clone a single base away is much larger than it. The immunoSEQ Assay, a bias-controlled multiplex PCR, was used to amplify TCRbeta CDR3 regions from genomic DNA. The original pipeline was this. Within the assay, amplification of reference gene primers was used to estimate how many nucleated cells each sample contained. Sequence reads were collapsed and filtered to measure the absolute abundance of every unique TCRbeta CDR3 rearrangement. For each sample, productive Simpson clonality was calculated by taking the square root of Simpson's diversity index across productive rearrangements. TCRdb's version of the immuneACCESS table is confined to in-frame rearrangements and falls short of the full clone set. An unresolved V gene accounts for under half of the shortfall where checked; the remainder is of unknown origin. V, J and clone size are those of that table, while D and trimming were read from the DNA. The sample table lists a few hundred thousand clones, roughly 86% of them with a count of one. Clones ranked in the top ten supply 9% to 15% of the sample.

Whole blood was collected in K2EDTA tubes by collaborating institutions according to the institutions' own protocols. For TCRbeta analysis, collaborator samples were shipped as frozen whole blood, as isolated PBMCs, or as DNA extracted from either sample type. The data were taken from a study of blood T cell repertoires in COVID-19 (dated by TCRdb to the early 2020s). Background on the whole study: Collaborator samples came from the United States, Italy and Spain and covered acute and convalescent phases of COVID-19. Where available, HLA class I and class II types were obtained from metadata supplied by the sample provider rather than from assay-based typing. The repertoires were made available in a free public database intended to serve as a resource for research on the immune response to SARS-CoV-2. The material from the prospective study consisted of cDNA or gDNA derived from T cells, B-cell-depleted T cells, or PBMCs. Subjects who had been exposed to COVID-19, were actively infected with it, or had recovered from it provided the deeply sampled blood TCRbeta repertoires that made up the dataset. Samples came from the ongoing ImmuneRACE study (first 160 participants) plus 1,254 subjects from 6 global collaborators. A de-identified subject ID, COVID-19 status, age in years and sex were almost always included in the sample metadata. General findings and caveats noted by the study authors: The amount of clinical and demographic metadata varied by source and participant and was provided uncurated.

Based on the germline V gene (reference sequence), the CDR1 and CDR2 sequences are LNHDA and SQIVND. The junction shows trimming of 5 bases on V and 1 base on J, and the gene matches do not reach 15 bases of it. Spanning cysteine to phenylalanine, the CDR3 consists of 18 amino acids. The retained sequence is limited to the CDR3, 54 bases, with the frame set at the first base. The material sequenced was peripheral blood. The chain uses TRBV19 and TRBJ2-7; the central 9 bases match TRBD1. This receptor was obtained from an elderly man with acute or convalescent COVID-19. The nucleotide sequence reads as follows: TGTGCCAGTAGTCCCAGAGTTACGGGACAGGGTGTTTCCTACGAGCAGTACTTC. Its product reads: CASSPRVTGQGVSYEQYF.